This T cell receptor (beta chain) emerged from a study of CD4 T cells in relation to SARS-CoV-2 and coronaviruses. Method: immunoSEQ multiplex PCR; TCRdb's copy keeps in-frame clones and lacks some. The sample includes tens of thousands of clones, roughly four fifths of them seen just once. Unexposed donor CD4+ T cells date from about 2011-2018, before the COVID-19 pandemic. Isolation of CD4+ T cells took place after about 10 days in culture. Details on this clone: Its antigen is as yet unknown.

Trimming cost V 1 base and J 4 bases; bases outside gene matches: 2. Germline V lookup: CDR1 LGHNA, CDR2 YNFKEQ. This CDR3 has 14 residues. V and J are TRBV4-2 and TRBJ1-2, with TRBD1 matching 8 bases. The source of this sequence is a human donor in good health. Material: CD4+ T cells from PBMCs, cultured in vitro. This CDR3 reads CASSQAGGSYGYTF. In DNA, the CDR3 is TGTGCCAGCAGCCAAGCAGGGGGCAGCTATGGCTACACCTTC.